This TCR beta chain emerged from a study of identical twins. Study outcomes and limitations: Weaker excess twin sharing was observed in beta out-of-frame sequences.

Worth noting for this clonotype: The antigen remains undetermined.

The CDR3 has 12 residues. The V end lost 4 bases, the J end lost 5 bases, and 12 bases lay between the germline ends. Germline lookup yields CDR1 SQVTM and CDR2 ANQGSEA. In TCRdb, the 5' RACE reads were re-called with MiXCR into one record per CDR3 protein. Found here are around 470,000 distinct CDR3 sequences, about 14% of them singletons; the top ten hold 0.4% to 0.55%. This same sample was also taken into another study, of yellow fever vaccine responses in identical twins.

This clonotype originated in a woman aged 18-29 years in good health. V gene TRBV29-1 combines with J gene TRBJ2-7; D not resolved. Sample: CD4+ T cells sorted from blood. The CDR3 coding sequence is TGCAGCGTTGGGTTTAGAATGGACGAGCAGTACTTC. It specifies CSVGFRMDEQYF.